The clone carrying this T cell receptor (beta chain) was counted only a few times. The antigen is not known. The data were obtained in a study of post-analysis software for immune sequencing data. Study at large: Relapsing-remitting, secondary progressive and progressive-relapsing courses of multiple sclerosis were included. Study results and caveats: Significantly lower normalized Chao1 diversity was found in patients with multiple sclerosis relative to controls. Controls had lower frequencies than patients of 4 or 5 TRBV segments, which included TRBV5-6, TRBV5-1 and TRBV20-1.

Tagging with unique molecular identifiers was a feature of the TCR beta cDNA libraries. A population of roughly 0.95 to 10 million T cells gave rise to 450,000 to 500,000 cDNA molecules. TCRdb reprocessed the PCR reads with MiXCR, giving one entry per CDR3 protein. The sample contains approximately 690,000 distinct CDR3 sequences, roughly three fifths of which appear only once. CDR3 length: 14 amino acids. Trimming cost V 1 base and J 5 bases, with 9 bases left between them. The rearrangement links TRBV12-3 or TRBV12-4 to TRBJ2-1; D remains ambiguous. Input material: blood. The source of this sequence is a girl aged 2-10 years with multiple sclerosis. CDR3: CASSLGSTHNEQFF. For the CDR3, the DNA is TGTGCCAGCAGTTTAGGTTCTACCCACAATGAGCAGTTCTTC.